These 3 T cell receptor beta chains share one sample of origin, sequenced in a study of blood T cell repertoires in COVID-19. Measured with immunoSEQ multiplex PCR; TCRdb has only the in-frame clones, and not every one. The repertoire consists of 60,000 to 70,000 clones, with roughly three quarters occurring once and the leading ten covering about a sixth. Sequencing was performed on peripheral blood. These receptors were taken from a man older than 75 with acute or convalescent COVID-19.

The chain links TRBV5-1 to TRBJ2-7; D possibly corresponds to TRBD1 (5 bases). This CDR3 spans 13 amino acids. Deletions cut 0 bases from V and 6 bases from J, with 10 bases between. In germline, CDR1 is SGHRS, CDR2 YFSETQ. The CDR3 region is CASSLGQRSEQYF. The CDR3 DNA sequence: TGCGCCAGCAGCTTGGGACAGAGGTCCGAGCAGTACTTC.

The J gene is TRBJ2-7, the V gene TRBV28, with D perhaps matching TRBD1 (6 bases). V gave up 5 bases and J gave up 3 bases, with 17 bases separating them. Germline V gene data show CDR1 as MDHEN and CDR2 as SYDVKM. This CDR3 region has 15 residues. This chain's CDR3 is CASSPTGTPIYEQYF. CDR3 DNA: TGTGCCAGCAGTCCAACCGGGACACCTATCTACGAGCAGTACTTC. Full variable domain (rest looked up from reference TRBV28 and TRBJ2-7): DVKVTQSSRYLVKRTGEKVFLECVQDMDHENMFWYRQDPGLGLRLIYFSYDVKMKEKGDIPEGYSVSREKKERFSLILESASTNQTSMYLCASSPTGTPIYEQYFGPGTRLTVT.

The DNA of the CDR3 is TGCGCCAGCAGCTTGGGGGACAGCTCCTACGAGCAGTACTTC. Translated, it gives CASSLGDSSYEQYF. The chain couples TRBV5-1 to TRBJ2-7; 7 bases are a match to TRBD1. The junction had 0 bases not matched to a gene; V was cut back by 0 bases and J by 0 bases. There are 14 residues in the CDR3. Germline CDR1 reads SGHRS; CDR2 reads YFSETQ.